The rows below give T cell receptor beta chains drawn from one sample of a study of shared clonotypes between healthy human individuals. TCRdb's table, derived via immunoSEQ multiplex PCR, lists solely in-frame clones and lacks some. The sample gives roughly 1.4 million clones, about 98.5% of which show up once; 0.3% to 0.45% is in the top ten. Input material: naive CD4+ T cells sorted from blood. The receptors come from a man aged 25-40 years in good health. CDR3s include the opening cysteine and the closing phenylalanine or tryptophan. The order of the fields is J gene, V gene, D gene, clone size, CDR3 protein, CDR3 DNA. The D gene is left open where the match is weak. For some rows the clone size is stated as once, few or many, or as a class when expanded; others skip it.

J: TRBJ2-2
V: TRBV18
D: TRBD1
size: -
CDR3: CASSPRTGSGGELFF
DNA: TGTGCCAGCTCACCAAGGACAGGGTCGGGCGGGGAGCTGTTTTTT

J: TRBJ2-1
V: TRBV28
D: -
size: -
CDR3: CASSRPYRVDEQFF
DNA: TGTGCCAGCAGTCGACCCTACAGGGTGGATGAGCAGTTCTTC

J: TRBJ2-3
V: TRBV18
D: TRBD1
size: -
CDR3: CASSQGASDTQYF
DNA: TGTGCCAGCTCACAGGGGGCCTCAGATACGCAGTATTTT

J: TRBJ2-3
V: TRBV19
D: TRBD2
size: once
CDR3: CASRLAGVNTDTQYF
DNA: TGTGCCAGTAGGTTAGCGGGAGTCAACACAGATACGCAGTATTTT

J: TRBJ1-1
V: TRBV7-9
D: -
size: -
CDR3: CASGLTGNRNTEAFF
DNA: TGTGCCAGCGGCCTAACAGGGAATCGGAACACTGAAGCTTTCTTT

J: TRBJ2-7
V: TRBV27
D: TRBD2
size: -
CDR3: CASSLGLAGGPGYEQYF
DNA: TGTGCCAGCAGTTTGGGACTAGCGGGAGGGCCAGGCTACGAGCAGTACTTC

J: TRBJ2-7
V: TRBV7-2
D: TRBD2
size: -
CDR3: CASSLAGLAREQYF
DNA: TGTGCCAGCAGCTTGGCGGGACTAGCTCGGGAGCAGTACTTC

J: TRBJ2-7
V: TRBV5-1
D: -
size: -
CDR3: CASSLSRPPDYEQYF
DNA: TGCGCCAGCAGCTTGAGTAGGCCGCCGGACTACGAGCAGTACTTC

J: TRBJ2-1
V: TRBV9
D: TRBD2
size: -
CDR3: CASSVASGAYNEQFF
DNA: TGTGCCAGCAGCGTAGCTAGCGGGGCCTACAATGAGCAGTTCTTC

J: TRBJ2-6
V: TRBV7-2
D: -
size: -
CDR3: CASSLRAPGANVLTF
DNA: TGTGCCAGCAGCTTAAGGGCCCCTGGGGCCAACGTCCTGACTTTC

J: TRBJ2-3
V: TRBV5-1
D: TRBD2
size: -
CDR3: CASSPSGSYADTQYF
DNA: TGCGCCAGCAGCCCAAGCGGGAGCTACGCAGATACGCAGTATTTT

J: TRBJ1-3
V: TRBV11-2
D: -
size: -
CDR3: CASSPQTEGVTGNTIYF
DNA: TGTGCCAGCAGCCCGCAGACCGAGGGGGTTACAGGAAACACCATATATTTT

J: TRBJ1-1
V: TRBV4-3
D: -
size: -
CDR3: CASSLRSVGGEEAFF
DNA: TGCGCCAGCAGCCTTAGATCGGTTGGGGGAGAAGAAGCTTTCTTT

J: TRBJ2-1
V: TRBV5-1
D: -
size: once
CDR3: CASYPGLKPSPDEQFF
DNA: TGCGCCAGCTACCCTGGCCTAAAACCCTCTCCGGATGAGCAGTTCTTC

J: TRBJ2-3
V: TRBV14
D: -
size: -
CDR3: CASSQDDGSFYF
DNA: TGTGCCAGCAGCCAAGATGACGGGAGTTTTTATTTT

J: TRBJ2-5
V: TRBV2
D: TRBD2
size: -
CDR3: CASSEGQAGVTQYF
DNA: TGTGCCAGCAGTGAAGGGCAGGCGGGAGTGACCCAGTACTTC

J: TRBJ2-3
V: TRBV19
D: TRBD2
size: -
CDR3: CSTGLAGVGKAQYF
DNA: TGTTCCACGGGACTAGCGGGAGTGGGGAAGGCGCAGTATTTT

J: TRBJ2-2
V: TRBV5-4
D: -
size: -
CDR3: CASSAQLLSGELFF
DNA: TGTGCCAGCAGCGCTCAGCTTCTTTCCGGGGAGCTGTTTTTT

J: TRBJ1-2
V: TRBV10-3
D: -
size: -
CDR3: CAISEDSNYGYTF
DNA: TGTGCCATCAGTGAGGACAGTAATTATGGCTACACCTTC

J: TRBJ1-2
V: TRBV28
D: -
size: -
CDR3: CASSVDQGIGYGYTF
DNA: TGTGCCAGCAGTGTGGACCAGGGGATTGGCTATGGCTACACCTTC

J: TRBJ2-1
V: TRBV20-1
D: -
size: -
CDR3: CSASFNEQFF
DNA: TGCAGTGCTAGTTTTAATGAGCAGTTCTTC